The 7 T cell receptor beta chains below come from one sample, sequenced in a study of T-cell memory formation after mild COVID-19. Each CDR3 protein gets one entry after TCRdb re-called the 5' RACE reads with MiXCR. Here the sample spans roughly 380,000 distinct CDR3 sequences, 25% to 30% being singletons. Sequencing input: PBMCs or a T cell subset sorted from them (not recorded which). These receptors all stem from an adult woman who had mild COVID-19 (a few samples of this study predate the infection). Cell type and time point are not known.

This clonotype was detected many times. The chain employs TRBV5-1 and TRBJ1-1; D gene unclear. The V and J ends lost 1 base and 2 bases respectively, with 18 bases between them. The CDR3 spans 17 residues. Germline-derived CDR1 and CDR2 are SGHRS and YFSETQ. CDR3 amino acids: CASSLSRYSYNNTEAFF. The CDR3, as DNA: TGCGCCAGCAGCTTGAGCCGCTACAGCTACAACAACACTGAAGCTTTCTTT.

The V call is TRBV20-1, the J call TRBJ1-1, with D unresolved. Germline CDR1 reads DFQATT; CDR2 reads SNEGSKA (reference sequence). The ends were cut back, 6 bases at V and 2 bases at J, with 10 bases in the middle. The CDR3 covers 12 residues. As DNA, the CDR3 is TGCAGTGCCACCACAGCTAACACTGAAGCTTTCTTT. Amino acid sequence: CSATTANTEAFF.

This clonotype was recorded a few times. J is TRBJ2-7 and V is TRBV4-1, with 9 bases lining up with TRBD2. Per the germline V gene, CDR1 is MGHRA and CDR2 is YSYEKL. Trimming at V came to 2 bases and at J to 6 bases, leaving 8 bases not matched to a gene. The CDR3 loop spans 15 amino acids. This CDR3 is CASSQSGTSFGEQYF. The CDR3, as DNA: TGCGCCAGCAGCCAATCCGGGACTAGCTTTGGCGAGCAGTACTTC.

The chain carries TRBV5-1 and TRBJ2-2; 7 nucleotides line up with TRBD1. This CDR3 comprises 15 residues. V gave up 0 bases and J gave up 3 bases; unmatched junction bases: 2. Germline CDR1 SGHRS, CDR2 YFSETQ. The CDR3 spells CASSLVGTDTGELFF. CDR3 in DNA: TGCGCCAGCAGCTTGGTAGGGACAGACACCGGGGAGCTGTTTTTT.

This chain links TRBV6-5 with TRBJ2-1; D perhaps matches TRBD1 (5 bases). V lost 7 bases to trimming and J lost 8 bases, with 9 bases between them. The CDR3 consists of 11 residues. Germline-derived CDR1 and CDR2 are MNHEY and SVGAGI. Here the CDR3 DNA reads TGTGCCAGCATAAGGGGTTATGAGCAGTTCTTC. Protein sequence: CASIRGYEQFF.

The V and J genes are TRBV24-1 and TRBJ2-3; the match to TRBD2 covers 8 bases. Germline V CDR1 and CDR2: KGHDR, SFDVKD. The CDR3 runs to 15 residues. The V gene end was trimmed by 0 bases and the J gene end by 3 bases; junction bases not matched to a gene: 1. As DNA, the CDR3 is TGTGCCACCAGTGATTTGGAGCGGGAGACAGATACGCAGTATTTT. Amino acids: CATSDLERETDTQYF.

There are a few counts of this clonotype. The V gene is TRBV27, the J gene TRBJ1-1; D is possibly TRBD1 (6 bases). From germline, CDR1 is MNHEY and CDR2 SMNVEV (reference sequence). Trimming removed 6 bases from V and 1 base from J, with 12 bases in between. This CDR3 spans 14 amino acids. Here the CDR3 DNA reads TGTGCCAGCAGCCCATCGGACAGGAACACTGAAGCTTTCTTT. Its translation: CASSPSDRNTEAFF.